This is a list of T cell receptor beta chains from one sample in a study of Graves' ophthalmopathy and Graves' hyperthyroidism. MiXCR, run by TCRdb on the multiplex PCR reads, gives a single entry per CDR3 protein. The sample comprises hundreds of thousands of distinct CDR3 sequences, over 20% of which are singletons, and roughly 3% rests with the top ten. Sequences were obtained from peripheral blood. The source is a woman aged 18-30 years with stable Graves' hyperthyroidism. CDR3s include the opening cysteine and the closing phenylalanine or tryptophan. D genes are given only for firm matches. Some rows mark clone size as missing; the rest say once, few, many or name a class of expanded clone.

v_call	j_call	clone_size	d_call	cdr3_nt	cdr3_aa
TRBV4-1	TRBJ1-6	many	-	TGCGCCAGCAGCCAGGTGGACAGCAAGGGGACGCCCTATAATTCACCCCTCCACTTT	CASSQVDSKGTPYNSPLHF
TRBV28	TRBJ2-4	many	TRBD2	TGTGCCAGCAGGTCCACCTCTAGCGGGGGAGCCAAAAACATTCAGTACTTC	CASRSTSSGGAKNIQYF
TRBV24-1	TRBJ2-5	-	-	TGTGCCACCAGTGAAACGCCGGCCCGGGACCCCCTCCAAGAGACCCAGTACTTC	CATSETPARDPLQETQYF
TRBV6-1	TRBJ2-2	many	-	TGTGCCAGCAGCCCCCAAGAAGGCACCGGGGAGCTGTTTTTT	CASSPQEGTGELFF
TRBV2	TRBJ2-7	many	TRBD1	TGTGCCAGCAGGGGGGCCCCCGGGACAGGCTTTGACGAGCAGTACTTC	CASRGAPGTGFDEQYF
TRBV2	TRBJ1-1	many	-	TGTGCCAGCAAGCAAGGGTGGAACACTGAAGCTTTCTTT	CASKQGWNTEAFF
TRBV19	TRBJ1-5	-	-	TGTGCCAGTAGTGGGTGGTCCGCTCAGCCCCAGCATTTT	CASSGWSAQPQHF
TRBV2	TRBJ2-4	many	-	TGTGCCAGCAGTGAATTGGGGGCGCGGGTCATTCAGTACTTC	CASSELGARVIQYF
TRBV4-2	TRBJ2-2	few	TRBD2	TGTGCCAGCAGCCCAACCGGGACTAGCGGGAGGGCCCCGATAAACACCGGGGAGCTGTTTTTT	CASSPTGTSGRAPINTGELFF
TRBV11-2	TRBJ2-7	many	TRBD2	TGTGCCAGCAGCCAGACGGGGGGGGACGAGCAGTACTTC	CASSQTGGDEQYF
TRBV2	TRBJ1-2	-	TRBD1	TGTGCCAGCAGTGAACGAAGGGGGCGCGCGAACTATGGCTACACCTTC	CASSERRGRANYGYTF
TRBV29-1	TRBJ1-1	many	-	TGCAGCGCGGGCGGGCTGAACACTGAAGCTTTCTTT	CSAGGLNTEAFF
TRBV12-3/TRBV12-4	TRBJ2-7	-	-	TGTGCCAGCAGCCCTCCCTGGGCCAGGGACGTTGGTGTGCCCGAGCAGTACTTC	CASSPPWARDVGVPEQYF
TRBV28	TRBJ1-2	-	TRBD1	TGTGCCAGCAGGGACGAGGGGGCGATCGGTGGCTACACCTTC	CASRDEGAIGGYTF
TRBV29-1	TRBJ1-2	many	-	TGCAGCGTTGATTTACGAGGGGGGTTCGATGGCTACACCTTC	CSVDLRGGFDGYTF
TRBV27	TRBJ2-5	many	TRBD2	TGTGCCAGCAGTTTGGGGGGGGACCAAGAGACCCAGTACTTC	CASSLGGDQETQYF
TRBV28	TRBJ1-1	many	-	TGTGCCAGCAGTTTAGGCTCTCTTCTTTCCCTTACGTCGACGAGCCAGACTGAAGCTTTCTTT	CASSLGSLLSLTSTSQTEAFF
TRBV7-9	TRBJ2-7	-	-	TGTGCCAGCAGCTTAGGCCCGGGAAGCGAGCAGTACTTC	CASSLGPGSEQYF
TRBV9	TRBJ2-7	-	-	TGTGCCAGCAGCATCGGGGGTGTCTCCTACGAGCAGTACTTC	CASSIGGVSYEQYF
TRBV7-3	TRBJ2-2	-	TRBD1	TGTGCCAGCAGCGCATCCGGGACAGTGGGGACCGGGGAGCTGTTTTTT	CASSASGTVGTGELFF
TRBV20-1	TRBJ2-2	few	-	TGCAGTGCTAGAGGGGCGAGACAGGGAGGGACCGGGGAGCTGTTTTTT	CSARGARQGGTGELFF
TRBV30	TRBJ1-5	many	-	TGTGCCTGGAGTGTACAGGACAATCAGCCCCAGCATTTT	CAWSVQDNQPQHF
TRBV12-3/TRBV12-4	TRBJ2-7	many	TRBD2	TGTGCCAGCAGCATAGCGGGAGTTTACGAGCAGTACTTC	CASSIAGVYEQYF
TRBV6-1	TRBJ1-5	many	-	TGTGCCACCGGGACATCGGGAGGCAATCAGCCCCAGCATTTT	CATGTSGGNQPQHF
TRBV6-2/TRBV6-3	TRBJ1-2	many	-	TGTGCCAGCAGTTACCGTACGCTCACAGGCTACACCTTC	CASSYRTLTGYTF
TRBV20-1	TRBJ1-2	-	-	TGCAGTGGGGGGGACCGCTACCCTACCGCCTATGGCTACACCTTC	CSGGDRYPTAYGYTF
TRBV15	TRBJ2-5	-	TRBD2	TGTGCCACCAGCAGCTATAGCGGGAGGGCCTTTGAGACCCAGTACTTC	CATSSYSGRAFETQYF
TRBV11-2	TRBJ1-6	many	-	TGTGCCAGCAGCTGGAACTCCTATAATTCACCCCTCCACTTT	CASSWNSYNSPLHF
TRBV11-2	TRBJ2-7	-	-	TGTGCCAGCAGCTTAGGACAGCGAGTCTACGAGCAGTACTTC	CASSLGQRVYEQYF
TRBV30	TRBJ1-1	many	-	TGTGCCTGGAGCGGGGTTGGGGAGGTCTTCTTT	CAWSGVGEVFF
TRBV29-1	TRBJ2-5	many	TRBD1	TGCAGCGTTGCTGTTACAGGGGGCCGGGAGACCCAGTACTTC	CSVAVTGGRETQYF
TRBV6-2/TRBV6-3	TRBJ2-5	many	-	TGTGCCAGCAGTTACCCCCCCGAGACCCAGTACTTC	CASSYPPETQYF
TRBV20-1	TRBJ2-6	many	-	TGCAGTGCTCGGATCTCTGGGGCCAACGTCCTGACTTTC	CSARISGANVLTF
TRBV7-2	TRBJ2-2	many	-	TGTGCCAGCAGCAGGGGGGGCGCCTACACCGGGGAGCTGTTTTTT	CASSRGGAYTGELFF
TRBV7-9	TRBJ1-1	-	-	TGTGCCAGCAGCTCCGATCGACGGACCACTGAAGCTTTCTTT	CASSSDRRTTEAFF
TRBV20-1	TRBJ2-6	many	-	TGCAGTGCTAGGAAAGCGGGCGCCGGGGCCAACGTCCTGACTTTC	CSARKAGAGANVLTF
TRBV20-1	TRBJ1-4	many	TRBD1	TGCAGTGCTAGGTCCGGGACAGGGACCGAAAAACTGTTTTTT	CSARSGTGTEKLFF
TRBV20-1	TRBJ2-7	many	-	TGCAGTGCTGACCCTTGGCGGTTATCCTACGAGCAGTACTTC	CSADPWRLSYEQYF
TRBV13	TRBJ1-1	few	-	TGTGCCAGCAGCTTAACCGGACGGATACCGAACACTGAAGCTTTCTTT	CASSLTGRIPNTEAFF
TRBV19	TRBJ1-2	-	-	TGTGCCAGTAGTATTTATGACAGAAGATCCGGCTACACCTTC	CASSIYDRRSGYTF
TRBV9	TRBJ1-1	many	TRBD1	TGTGCCAGCAGCTCCACAGGGGGCGGAACTGAAGCTTTCTTT	CASSSTGGGTEAFF
TRBV20-1	TRBJ2-2	-	TRBD2	TGCATTGCTCGACGGTCCCTAGCGGGAGTATCCGGGGAGCTGTTTTTT	CIARRSLAGVSGELFF
TRBV20-1	TRBJ2-7	-	TRBD1	TGCAGTGCTATCCGGACAGGGGAGAGTTTGCACGAGCAGTACTTC	CSAIRTGESLHEQYF
TRBV6-5	TRBJ2-7	many	TRBD2	TGTGCCCGTGCCGGGATTCGGGGGGTGGTCGAGCAGTACTTC	CARAGIRGVVEQYF
TRBV5-1	TRBJ1-1	many	-	TGCGCCAGCAGCCAAATCGGGGGGGGGACTGAAGCTTTCTTT	CASSQIGGGTEAFF
TRBV20-1	TRBJ2-7	-	TRBD1	TGCAGTGCTAGAGACCCGACAGGGTCAAACTACGAGCAGTACTTC	CSARDPTGSNYEQYF
TRBV7-2	TRBJ2-5	-	-	TGTGCCAGCAGCTTAAGATCCAGGTTGGAGACCCAGTACTTC	CASSLRSRLETQYF
TRBV24-1	TRBJ2-2	many	-	TGTGCCACCAGTGATTCTTCAGGGTACCGGGAGAACACCGGGGAGCTGTTTTTT	CATSDSSGYRENTGELFF
TRBV25-1	TRBJ2-5	-	TRBD1	TGTGCCACCGAACAGGGGTTGCAAGAGACCCAGTACTTC	CATEQGLQETQYF